This T cell receptor beta chain was obtained from a study of OX40 agonist ivuxolimab in advanced cancers. Study-level background: Every 2 weeks, patients got intravenous ivuxolimab at one of six dose levels (0.01-10 mg/kg). Three patients showed partial responses: one hepatocellular carcinoma and two cutaneous melanoma cases.

V lost 8 bases, J lost 2 bases, and 11 bases stayed unmatched. CDR3 size: 16 residues. The germline V gene has CDR1 SNHLY and CDR2 FYNNEI. Note on this clone: Its specificity is unknown.

The repertoire was sequenced with immunoSEQ multiplex PCR; TCRdb's copy has only in-frame clones and lacks some. The table lists more than 35,000 clones, about 84% of them singletons. Study-wide results and caveats: With doses of 0.1-3.0 mg/kg, partial responders showed among the lowest clonal expansion. At doses 0.1 to 3.0 mg/kg, CD4+ and CD8+ clones expanded.

This specimen consisted of CD4+ or CD8+ T cells sorted from blood, obtained in a trial of the OX40 agonist ivuxolimab. The chain employs TRBV2 and TRBJ2-7; 11 positions match TRBD1. The origin of this receptor is an adult with an advanced solid tumor such as melanoma, head and neck, liver or kidney cancer. Here the CDR3 DNA reads TGTGCCAGCTACATATCCGGGACAGGGGGGCCCTACGAGCAGTACTTC. Translating it yields CASYISGTGGPYEQYF.